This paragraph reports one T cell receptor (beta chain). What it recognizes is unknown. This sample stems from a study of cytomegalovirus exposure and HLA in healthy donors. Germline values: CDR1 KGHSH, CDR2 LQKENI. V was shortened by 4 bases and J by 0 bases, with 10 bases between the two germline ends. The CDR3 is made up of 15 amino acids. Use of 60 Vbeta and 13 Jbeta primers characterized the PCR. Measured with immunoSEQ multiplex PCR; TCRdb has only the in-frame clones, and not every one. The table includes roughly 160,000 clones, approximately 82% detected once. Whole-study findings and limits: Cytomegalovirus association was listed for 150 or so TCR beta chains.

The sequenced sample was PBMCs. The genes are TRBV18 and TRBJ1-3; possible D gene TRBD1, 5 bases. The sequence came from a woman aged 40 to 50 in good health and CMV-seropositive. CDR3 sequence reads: CASSRPGHSGNTIYF. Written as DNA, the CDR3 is TGTGCCAGCTCACGTCCAGGGCACTCTGGAAACACCATATATTTT.